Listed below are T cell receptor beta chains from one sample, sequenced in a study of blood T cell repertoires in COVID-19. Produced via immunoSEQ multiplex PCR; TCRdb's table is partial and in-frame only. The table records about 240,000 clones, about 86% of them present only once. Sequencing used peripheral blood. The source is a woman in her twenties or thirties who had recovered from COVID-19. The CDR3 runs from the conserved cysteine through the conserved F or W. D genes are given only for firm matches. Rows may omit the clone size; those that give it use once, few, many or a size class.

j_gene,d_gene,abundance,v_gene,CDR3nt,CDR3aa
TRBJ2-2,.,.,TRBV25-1,TGTGCCAGCACCCAGAATGCGGCCACCGGGGAGCTGTTTTTT,CASTQNAATGELFF
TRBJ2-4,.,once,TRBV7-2,TGTGCCAGCAACCTTTGGGGGCTTGGCAAAAACATTCAGTACTTC,CASNLWGLGKNIQYF
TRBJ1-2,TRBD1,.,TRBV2,TGTGCCAGCTCTTTGACAGGGCTCCCCAACTATGGCTACACCTTC,CASSLTGLPNYGYTF
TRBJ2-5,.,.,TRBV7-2,TGTGCCAGCAGCTTTCAGCGCGGCCAAGAGACCCAGTACTTC,CASSFQRGQETQYF
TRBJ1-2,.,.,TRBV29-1,TGCAGCGTTGAAGACCAATTAGGGGGGGCGCTTGGCTACACCTTC,CSVEDQLGGALGYTF
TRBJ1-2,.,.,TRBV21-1,TGTGCCAGCAGCACCGACAGGTGTTATGGCTACACCTTC,CASSTDRCYGYTF
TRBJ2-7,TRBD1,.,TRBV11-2,TGTGCCAGCAGCTGGGGACAGGGCCCCTACGAGCAGTACTTC,CASSWGQGPYEQYF
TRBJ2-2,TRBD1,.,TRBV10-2,TGCGCCAGCAGAGTTTTGGCCGGGACAGGGGGCACCGGGGAGCTGTTTTTT,CASRVLAGTGGTGELFF
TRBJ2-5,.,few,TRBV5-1,TGCGCCAGCAGCTTGGATTTATCACCCAACAGGGAAAAGACCCAGTACTTC,CASSLDLSPNREKTQYF
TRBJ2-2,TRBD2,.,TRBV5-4,TGTGCCAGCAGCTTTGGGGAGGGATCGAACACCGGGGAGCTGTTTTTT,CASSFGEGSNTGELFF
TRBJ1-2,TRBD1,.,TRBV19,TGTGCCAGCGACACAGGGGGGGCATATGGCTACACCTTC,CASDTGGAYGYTF
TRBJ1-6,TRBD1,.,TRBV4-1,TGCGCCAGCAGCCCCGGGGACAGGTATAATTCACCCCTCCACTTT,CASSPGDRYNSPLHF
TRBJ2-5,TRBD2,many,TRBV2,TGTGCCAGCAGTGGATCCGGACTAGCGGAAGAGACCCAGTACTTC,CASSGSGLAEETQYF
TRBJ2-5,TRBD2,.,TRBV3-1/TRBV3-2,TGTGCCAGCAAATGGGGGGGCCAAGAGACCCAGTACTTC,CASKWGGQETQYF
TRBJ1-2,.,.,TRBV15,TGTGCCACCAGCAGAGATAGACTTAACTATGGCTACACCTTC,CATSRDRLNYGYTF
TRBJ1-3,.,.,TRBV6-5,TGTGCCAGCAGTACAGACGGAAACTCTGGAAACACCATATATTTT,CASSTDGNSGNTIYF
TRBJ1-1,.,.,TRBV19,TGTGCCAGTAGCCTCGCTTGGGGGGACGGGGAGGCTGAAGCTTTCTTT,CASSLAWGDGEAEAFF
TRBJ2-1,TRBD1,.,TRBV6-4,TGTGCCAGCACTTCGACAGGGAACCCTTACAATGAGCAGTTCTTC,CASTSTGNPYNEQFF
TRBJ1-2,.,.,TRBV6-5,TGTGCCAGCAGTTACTCGCCAGGGAACTATGGCTACACCTTC,CASSYSPGNYGYTF
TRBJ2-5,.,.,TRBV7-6,TGTGCCAGCAGCTCGCAGGGTCGGGTCCTCCAAGAGACCCAGTACTTC,CASSSQGRVLQETQYF
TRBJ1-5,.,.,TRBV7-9,TGTGCCAGCAGCTCGTCAGGGATCACCAATCAGCCCCAGCATTTT,CASSSSGITNQPQHF
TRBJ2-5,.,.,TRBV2,TGTGCCAGCAGTGTTCAAGAACGGGAGACCCAGTACTTC,CASSVQERETQYF
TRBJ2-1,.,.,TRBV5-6,TGTGCCAGCAGCCTCTGGGGGGTCGGCTACAATGAGCAGTTCTTC,CASSLWGVGYNEQFF
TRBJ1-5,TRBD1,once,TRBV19,TGTGCCAGTAGTATCGGGACAGGAGTCAATCAGCCCCAGCATTTT,CASSIGTGVNQPQHF
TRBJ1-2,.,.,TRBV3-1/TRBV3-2,TGTGCCAGCAGCCAATTCTTGGGGAGTAAAGGCTACACCTTC,CASSQFLGSKGYTF
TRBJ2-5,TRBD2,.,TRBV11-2,TGTGCCAGCAGCCCCCGAGGGACTAGCGGGGGGCCACTGCAAGAGACCCAGTACTTC,CASSPRGTSGGPLQETQYF
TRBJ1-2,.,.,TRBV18,TGTGCCAGCTCACCTACCGGGACAAATGAGGATGGCTACACCTTC,CASSPTGTNEDGYTF
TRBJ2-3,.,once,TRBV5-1,TGCGCCAGCAGCTCGCGCTTTGTGGCAGATACGCAGTATTTT,CASSSRFVADTQYF
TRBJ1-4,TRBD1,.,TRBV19,TGTGCCAGTAGCAGGGGGCGCTTCCCTAATGAAAAACTGTTTTTT,CASSRGRFPNEKLFF
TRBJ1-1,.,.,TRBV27,TGTGCCAGCAGTTTAGGGCCAAACACTGAAGCTTTCTTT,CASSLGPNTEAFF
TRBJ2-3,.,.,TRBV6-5,TGTGCCAGCAGGTTCGGACTTTCTTACACAGATACGCAGTATTTT,CASRFGLSYTDTQYF
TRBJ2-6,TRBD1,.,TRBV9,TGTGCCAGCAGCGAGGGGACAGCTGGGGCCAACGTCCTGACTTTC,CASSEGTAGANVLTF
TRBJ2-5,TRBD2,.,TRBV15,TGTGCCACCAGCTCCGGGGGGTTGAAGACCCAGTACTTC,CATSSGGLKTQYF
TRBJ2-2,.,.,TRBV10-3,TGTGCCATCAGTGAATTCGGACTTAACACCGGGGAGCTGTTTTTT,CAISEFGLNTGELFF
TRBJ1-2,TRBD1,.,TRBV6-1,TGTGCCAGCAGTGACGCTCCGCGGACAGGGCTCTCCTATGGCTACACCTTC,CASSDAPRTGLSYGYTF
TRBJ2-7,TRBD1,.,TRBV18,TGTGCCAGCTCACTGTCAAGGGACAGACCCTACGAGCAGTACTTC,CASSLSRDRPYEQYF
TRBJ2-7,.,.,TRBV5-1,TGCGCCAGCAGCTCGACTAGTTTCGACGAGCAGTACTTC,CASSSTSFDEQYF
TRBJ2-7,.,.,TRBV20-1,TGCAGTGCTGCACAGGTGGACGAGCAGTACTTC,CSAAQVDEQYF
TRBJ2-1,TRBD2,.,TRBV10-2,TGCGCCAGCAGTGGATCCCCCGGGGGGGGCGGGACTACAACAACAAGATACAATGAGCAGTTCTTC,CASSGSPGGGGTTTTRYNEQFF
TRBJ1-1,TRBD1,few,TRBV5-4,TGTGCCAGCAGCTACAGGGGGACTGAAGCTTTCTTT,CASSYRGTEAFF
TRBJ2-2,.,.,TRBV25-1,TGTGCCAGCAGTGAAGTCCAGGCCCCCGGGGAGCTGTTTTTT,CASSEVQAPGELFF
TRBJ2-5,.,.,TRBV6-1,TGTGCCAGCAGTGAAGCGCGCGGCGGGACCCAGTACTTC,CASSEARGGTQYF
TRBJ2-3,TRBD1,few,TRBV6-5,TGTGCCAGCAGTTCAGGACAGGGAGGTACAGATACGCAGTATTTT,CASSSGQGGTDTQYF
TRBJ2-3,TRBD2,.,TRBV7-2,TGTGCCAGCAGCCCCGTCCTGACTAGCAGGGTCGCAGATACGCAGTATTTT,CASSPVLTSRVADTQYF
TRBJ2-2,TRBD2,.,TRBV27,TGTGCCAGCAGTCGGGGGGGTATCGGGGAGCTGTTTTTT,CASSRGGIGELFF
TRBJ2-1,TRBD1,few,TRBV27,TGTGCCAGCAGTACCATCCACGCACAGGGGCCGATCTACAATGAGCAGTTCTTC,CASSTIHAQGPIYNEQFF
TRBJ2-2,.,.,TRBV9,TGTGCCAGCAGCGCCTCCGGGACACTGGTTGGCGGGGAGCTGTTTTTT,CASSASGTLVGGELFF
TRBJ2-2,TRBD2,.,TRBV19,TGTGCCAGTAGTCCCGATCCTAGCGGACCGAACACCGGGGAGCTGTTTTTT,CASSPDPSGPNTGELFF
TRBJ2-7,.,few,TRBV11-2,TGTGCCAGCAATGGGGGGAGGAACGACGAGCAGTACTTC,CASNGGRNDEQYF
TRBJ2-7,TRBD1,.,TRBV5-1,TGCGCCAGCAGCTCTCAGACAGGGAACTACGAGCAGTACTTC,CASSSQTGNYEQYF
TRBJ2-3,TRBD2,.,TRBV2,TGTGCCAGCAGCACTATGAGGGCGGGGGGTAGAACTAGCACAGATACGCAGTATTTT,CASSTMRAGGRTSTDTQYF
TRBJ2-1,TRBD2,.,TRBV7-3,TGTGCCAGCTCGGGGGGCAATGAGCAGTTCTTC,CASSGGNEQFF
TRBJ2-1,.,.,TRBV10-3,TGTGCCATCAGTGGAACGGGGGACGCCTACAATGAGCAGTTCTTC,CAISGTGDAYNEQFF